This TCR beta chain was obtained from a study of cytomegalovirus exposure and HLA in healthy donors. Study in general: A preliminary data release comprised roughly 85 million unique TCRs obtained from HLA-typed donors. General study findings and limits: Relative to the approximately 700-donor mean, N-insertions were reportedly fewer in an Asian-associated ancestry cluster in a later analysis. Most TCR sequences showed up rarely, but some public TCRs showed up in many donors.

PCR amplification relied on 60 Vbeta primers (plus 13 Jbeta primers). TCRdb's copy holds only in-frame clones and misses some; the assay was immunoSEQ multiplex PCR. The table has roughly 200,000 clones, 75% to 85% seen once. In its sample, this clone was seen a few times. Its antigen remains unknown. This clonotype was sampled from a boy younger than 18 in good health and CMV-seronegative. The sequencing sample was made of PBMCs.

Here the CDR3 DNA reads TGTGCCAGCAGTGAAAGGGGGCAGGGAAGAGCTGGCTACACCTTC. This sequence encodes CASSERGQGRAGYTF. The chain couples TRBV27 to TRBJ1-2, with 7 positions matching TRBD1. The length of the CDR3 is 15 residues. V was clipped by 5 bases and J by 7 bases; unmatched bases: 13. Germline CDR1 reads MNHEY; CDR2 reads SMNVEV (reference sequence).